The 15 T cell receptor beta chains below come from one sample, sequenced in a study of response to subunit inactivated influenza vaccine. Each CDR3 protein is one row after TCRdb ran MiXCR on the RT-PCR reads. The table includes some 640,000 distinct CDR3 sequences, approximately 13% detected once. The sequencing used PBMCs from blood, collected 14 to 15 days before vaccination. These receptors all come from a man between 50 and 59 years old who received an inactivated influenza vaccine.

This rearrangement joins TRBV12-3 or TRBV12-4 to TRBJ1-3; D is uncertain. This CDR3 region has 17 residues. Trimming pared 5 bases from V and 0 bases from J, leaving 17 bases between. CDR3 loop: CASSRNNLKDSGNTIYF. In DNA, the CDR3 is TGTGCCAGCAGTAGGAACAACCTGAAAGACTCTGGAAACACCATATATTTT.

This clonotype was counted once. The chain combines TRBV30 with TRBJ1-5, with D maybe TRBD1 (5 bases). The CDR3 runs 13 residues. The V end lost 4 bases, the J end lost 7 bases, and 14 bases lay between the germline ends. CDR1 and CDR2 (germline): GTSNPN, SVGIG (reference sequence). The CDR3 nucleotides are TGTGCCTGGACCTCAGGGTTCCTACAGCCCCAGCATTTT. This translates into CAWTSGFLQPQHF.

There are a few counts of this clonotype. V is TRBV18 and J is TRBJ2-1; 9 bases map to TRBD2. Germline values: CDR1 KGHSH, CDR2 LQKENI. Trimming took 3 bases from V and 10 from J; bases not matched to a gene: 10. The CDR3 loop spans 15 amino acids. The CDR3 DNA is TGTGCCAGCTCACCGTCCGGGACTAGCAATTTGGAGCAGTTCTTC. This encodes CASSPSGTSNLEQFF.

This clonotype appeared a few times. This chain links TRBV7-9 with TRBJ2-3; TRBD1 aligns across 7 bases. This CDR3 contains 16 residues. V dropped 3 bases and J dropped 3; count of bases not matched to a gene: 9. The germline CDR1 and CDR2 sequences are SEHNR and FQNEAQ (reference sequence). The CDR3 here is CASSLVSGTETDTQYF. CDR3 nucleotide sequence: TGTGCCAGCAGCTTGGTTTCGGGGACAGAGACAGATACGCAGTATTTT.

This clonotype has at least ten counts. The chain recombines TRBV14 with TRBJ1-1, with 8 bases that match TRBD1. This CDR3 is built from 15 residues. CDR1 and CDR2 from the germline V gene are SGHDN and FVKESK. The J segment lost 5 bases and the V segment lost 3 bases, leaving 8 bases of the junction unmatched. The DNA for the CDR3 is TGTGCCAGCAGCCAGCCTCAGGGGGCGTGGACTGAAGCTTTCTTT. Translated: CASSQPQGAWTEAFF.

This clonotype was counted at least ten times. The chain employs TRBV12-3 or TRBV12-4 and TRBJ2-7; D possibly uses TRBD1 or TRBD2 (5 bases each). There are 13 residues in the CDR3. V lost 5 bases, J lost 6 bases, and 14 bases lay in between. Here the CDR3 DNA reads TGTGCCAGCAGTGTGGACGGGGCTCGCGAGCAGTACTTC. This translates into CASSVDGAREQYF.

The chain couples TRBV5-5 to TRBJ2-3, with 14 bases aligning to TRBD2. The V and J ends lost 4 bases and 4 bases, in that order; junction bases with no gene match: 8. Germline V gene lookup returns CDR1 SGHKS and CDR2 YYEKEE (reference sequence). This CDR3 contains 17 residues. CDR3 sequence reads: CASSLRLAGGQADTQYF. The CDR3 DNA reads TGTGCCAGCAGCCTACGACTAGCGGGGGGGCAGGCAGATACGCAGTATTTT.

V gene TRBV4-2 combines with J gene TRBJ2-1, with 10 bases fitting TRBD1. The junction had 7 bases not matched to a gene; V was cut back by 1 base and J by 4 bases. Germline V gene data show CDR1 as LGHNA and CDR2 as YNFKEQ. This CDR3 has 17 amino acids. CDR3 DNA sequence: TGTGCCAGCAGCCAAGGCTTCCCGGGACAGGGGTACAATGAGCAGTTCTTC. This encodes CASSQGFPGQGYNEQFF.

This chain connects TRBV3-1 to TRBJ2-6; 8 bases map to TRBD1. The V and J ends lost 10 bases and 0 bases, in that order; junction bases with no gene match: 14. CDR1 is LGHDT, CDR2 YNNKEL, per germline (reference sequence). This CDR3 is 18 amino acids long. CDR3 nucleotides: TGTGCCATCAGTCCACTCAGGGGGCCCGACTCTGGGGCCAACGTCCTGACTTTC. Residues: CAISPLRGPDSGANVLTF.

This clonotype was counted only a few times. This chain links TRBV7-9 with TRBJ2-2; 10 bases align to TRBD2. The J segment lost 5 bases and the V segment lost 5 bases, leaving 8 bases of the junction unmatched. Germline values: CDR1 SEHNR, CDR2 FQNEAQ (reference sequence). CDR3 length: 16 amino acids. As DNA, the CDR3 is TGTGCCAGCAGCCTCACCGGGACTAGCGCAACCGGGGAGCTGTTTTTT. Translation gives CASSLTGTSATGELFF.

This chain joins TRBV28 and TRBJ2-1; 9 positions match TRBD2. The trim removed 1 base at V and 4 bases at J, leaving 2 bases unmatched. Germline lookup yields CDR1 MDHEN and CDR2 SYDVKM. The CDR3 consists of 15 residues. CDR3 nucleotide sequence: TGTGCCAGCAGTTTATATCTAGCGGGATACAATGAGCAGTTCTTC. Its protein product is CASSLYLAGYNEQFF.

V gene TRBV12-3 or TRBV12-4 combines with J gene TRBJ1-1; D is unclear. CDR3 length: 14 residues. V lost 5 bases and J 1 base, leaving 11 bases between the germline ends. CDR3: CASSPQLGNTEAFF. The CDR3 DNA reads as TGTGCCAGCAGTCCCCAGTTGGGGAACACTGAAGCTTTCTTT.

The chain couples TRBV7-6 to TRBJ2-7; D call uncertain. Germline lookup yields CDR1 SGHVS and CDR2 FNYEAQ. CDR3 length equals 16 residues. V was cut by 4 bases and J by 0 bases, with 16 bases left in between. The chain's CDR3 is CASSSTKSRVSYEQYF. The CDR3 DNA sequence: TGTGCCAGCAGCTCGACGAAGTCACGGGTCTCCTACGAGCAGTACTTC.

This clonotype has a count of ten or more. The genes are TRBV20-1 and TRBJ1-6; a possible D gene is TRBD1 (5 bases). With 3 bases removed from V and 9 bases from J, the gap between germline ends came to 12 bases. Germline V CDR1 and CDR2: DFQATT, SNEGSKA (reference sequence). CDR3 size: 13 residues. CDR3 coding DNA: TGCAGTGCTAGTAAGGACATGAGTTCACCCCTCCACTTT. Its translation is CSASKDMSSPLHF.

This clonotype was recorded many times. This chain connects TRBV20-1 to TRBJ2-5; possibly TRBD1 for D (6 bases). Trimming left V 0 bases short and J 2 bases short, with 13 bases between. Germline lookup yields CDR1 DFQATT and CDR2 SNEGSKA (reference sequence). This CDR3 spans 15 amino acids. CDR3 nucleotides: TGCAGTGCTAGAGACCCCGGGACAAGTCAAGAGACCCAGTACTTC. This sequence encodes CSARDPGTSQETQYF.